The 20 T cell receptor beta chains below were found in one sample sequenced in a study of CD8 T cells in ankylosing spondylitis. Via MiXCR, TCRdb re-called the 5' RACE reads, giving one row per CDR3 protein. The data hold around 180,000 distinct CDR3 sequences, with 15% to 20% observed a single time. Sequencing was carried out using blood, either unsorted or a sorted T cell fraction (not recorded which). The receptors were sampled from a male donor aged 10 to 30 with ankylosing spondylitis or in good health (not recorded which).

This chain uses TRBV20-1 with TRBJ2-3, with TRBD1 matching over 7 bases. Germline trimming cut 1 base from V and 4 bases from J; bases unmatched to any gene: 8. CDR1 DFQATT and CDR2 SNEGSKA come from the germline V gene (reference sequence). This CDR3 is 15 amino acids long. CDR3 nucleotide sequence: TGCAGTGCTAGAGGACAGGGAGTCCCCCCAGATACGCAGTATTTT. This encodes CSARGQGVPPDTQYF.

This clonotype was picked up many times. The chain uses TRBV25-1 and TRBJ2-1; no definite D call. V lost 5 bases and J lost 3, with 14 bases in between. Germline V gene sequence: CDR1 MGHDK, CDR2 SYGVNS. The CDR3 is 15 amino acids. The CDR3 coding sequence is TGTGCCAGCAGTACGATAAGGCGGAGCTACAATGAGCAGTTCTTC. Its protein is CASSTIRRSYNEQFF.

This clonotype was recorded many times. V usage is TRBV6-2 or TRBV6-3 and J usage is TRBJ1-5, with 7 positions matching TRBD1. CDR3 length: 18 amino acids. Germline V lookup: CDR1 MNHEY, CDR2 SVGEGT. Trimming removed 0 bases from V and 3 bases from J; junction bases left unmatched: 11. CDR3 sequence: CASSYSILEGADNQPQHF. The CDR3 DNA follows: TGTGCCAGCAGTTACTCGATTTTGGAGGGGGCCGACAATCAGCCCCAGCATTTT.

This clonotype was observed many times. The chain has TRBV9 and TRBJ2-5, with 12 nucleotides matching TRBD1. The V segment lost 3 bases and the J segment 5 bases; nucleotides outside the gene matches: 11. The CDR3 is 17 residues long. The germline V gene has CDR1 SGDLS and CDR2 YYNGEE. This chain's CDR3 is CASSAKPGTGGRETQYF. The CDR3, as DNA: TGTGCCAGCAGCGCAAAGCCCGGGACAGGGGGCCGGGAGACCCAGTACTTC.

In this sample, this clonotype turned up many times. The chain uses TRBV7-6 and TRBJ2-7, with 11 nucleotides matching TRBD2. The CDR3 contains 13 residues. The germline gives CDR1 SGHVS, CDR2 FNYEAQ. The trim removed 5 bases at V and 12 bases at J, leaving 9 bases unmatched. CDR3 sequence (DNA): TGTGCCAGCAGCACAACCGGGACTAGCGGTTTGTACGTC. Encoded protein: CASSTTGTSGLYV.

This clonotype was seen ten or more times. The chain recombines TRBV9 with TRBJ2-1; the D gene is possibly TRBD2 (6 bases). From germline, CDR1 is SGDLS and CDR2 YYNGEE. The CDR3 totals 12 residues. Trimming removed 4 bases at V and 8 bases at J, with 10 bases between. This CDR3 reads CASSPRGYEQFF. CDR3 coding DNA: TGTGCCAGCAGCCCCCGGGGGTATGAGCAGTTCTTC.

This clonotype has only a few counts. DNA for the CDR3: TGTGCCAGCAGTTTCCGACAACTCGGCGCTAGACCTTCCTACGAGCAGTACTTC. Its translation: CASSFRQLGARPSYEQYF. The chain recombines TRBV12-3 or TRBV12-4 with TRBJ2-7; unclear D gene. The CDR3 spans 18 residues. V lost 3 bases, J lost 1 base, and 22 bases lay in between.

This clonotype appeared many times. The J gene is TRBJ1-1, the V gene TRBV6-5; possibly TRBD1 for D (5 bases). This CDR3 is built from 13 residues. Germline V gene sequence: CDR1 MNHEY, CDR2 SVGAGI. Trimming pared 2 bases from V and 6 bases from J, leaving 10 bases between. The CDR3 DNA sequence: TGTGCCAGCAGTTACACCGGGGGGGCTGAAGCTTTCTTT. This codes for CASSYTGGAEAFF.

The rearrangement uses TRBV7-9 and TRBJ1-2; TRBD1 might be the D (5 bases). V lost 1 base and J lost 2, with 11 bases in between. Germline lookup yields CDR1 SEHNR and CDR2 FQNEAQ (reference sequence). This CDR3 region has 15 residues. CDR3 in DNA: TGTGCCAGCAGCTTAGTGATGCCAGGGAACTATGGCTACACCTTC. It codes for CASSLVMPGNYGYTF. Drawing the rest from reference TRBV7-9 and TRBJ1-2, the complete variable domain is DTGVSQNPRHKITKRGQNVTFRCDPISEHNRLYWYRQTLGQGPEFLTYFQNEAQLEKSRLLSDRFSAERPKGSFSTLEIQRTEQGDSAMYLCASSLVMPGNYGYTFGSGTRLTVV.

The chain recombines TRBV30 with TRBJ2-7; 9 bases align to TRBD1. Germline-derived CDR1 and CDR2 are GTSNPN and SVGIG (reference sequence). This CDR3 has 14 residues. The V segment lost 7 bases and the J segment 2 bases; nucleotides outside the gene matches: 9. This CDR3 reads CALAGTGLTYEQYF. CDR3 bases: TGTGCCTTAGCCGGGACAGGGCTTACCTACGAGCAGTACTTC.

The table lists this clonotype with many counts. This chain connects TRBV29-1 to TRBJ1-1, with no clear D. The CDR3 runs 13 residues. V was clipped by 4 bases and J by 5 bases, with 14 bases between them. Germline loops: CDR1 SQVTM, CDR2 ANQGSEA. The CDR3 bases are TGCAGCGTTGTCAAGCAGTTTCAAACTGAAGCTTTCTTT. Translation: CSVVKQFQTEAFF.

This clonotype was seen repeatedly, ten times or more. The chain links TRBV10-3 to TRBJ1-3, with 10 bases identical to TRBD1. The CDR3 runs to 15 residues. The trim removed 4 bases at V and 2 bases at J, leaving 2 bases unmatched. CDR1 is ENHRY and CDR2 is SYGVKD in the germline V gene. CDR3 protein: CAISGQGAPGNTIYF. The CDR3 region has the DNA TGTGCCATCAGTGGACAGGGGGCGCCTGGAAACACCATATATTTT.

This clonotype was detected ten times or more. J is TRBJ2-5 and V is TRBV5-1; TRBD1 might be the D (6 bases). The CDR3 has 14 amino acids. Germline CDR1 and CDR2: SGHRS and YFSETQ. V dropped 3 bases and J dropped 7 bases, with 16 bases sitting between them. The CDR3 region is CASSYQGRWGTQYF. In DNA form, the CDR3 reads TGCGCCAGCAGCTACCAGGGGCGCTGGGGGACCCAGTACTTC.

In its sample, this clonotype was seen many times. The rearrangement joins TRBV12-3 or TRBV12-4 to TRBJ2-1; TRBD2 might be the D (6 bases). The CDR3 length is 15 residues. Trimming stripped 4 bases from V and 6 bases from J, with 16 bases between. In nucleotides, the CDR3 is TGTGCCAGCAGTTCCGCTAGCGCTAAGAGCAATGAGCAGTTCTTC. Translation gives CASSSASAKSNEQFF.

This clonotype was counted a single time. The chain joins TRBV19 to TRBJ2-3; TRBD1 is a possible D gene (5 bases). CDR3 length: 14 amino acids. Trimming cost V 2 bases and J 2 bases, with 8 bases left between them. CDR1 LNHDA and CDR2 SQIVND come from the germline V gene (reference sequence). CDR3 region: CASSISTDTDTQYF. For the CDR3, the DNA is TGTGCCAGTAGTATATCGACAGACACAGATACGCAGTATTTT.

This clonotype was seen at least ten times. The gene calls are TRBV30 and TRBJ2-3, with TRBD2 matching 7 bases. Germline values: CDR1 GTSNPN, CDR2 SVGIG (reference sequence). With V trimmed by 4 bases and J by 8 bases, 3 bases remained unmatched. CDR3 length equals 11 residues. CDR3 DNA: TGTGCCTGGACGGGCGGGGGTACGCAGTATTTT. Encoded protein: CAWTGGGTQYF.

This clonotype was seen many times. CDR3 sequence reads: CASSIVTNTGELFF. The CDR3 region has the DNA TGTGCCAGTAGTATAGTGACGAACACCGGGGAGCTGTTTTTT. The rearrangement links TRBV19 to TRBJ2-2; D remains ambiguous. The germline gives CDR1 LNHDA, CDR2 SQIVND (reference sequence). CDR3 size: 14 residues. The V end was cut by 1 base, the J end by 0 bases, with 3 bases between.

This clonotype came up many times. This chain connects TRBV19 to TRBJ1-2, with D perhaps matching TRBD1 (6 bases). Trimming shortened V by 3 bases and J by 7 bases, and 15 bases separated the two germline ends. The CDR3 consists of 14 residues. Germline CDR1 LNHDA, CDR2 SQIVND (reference sequence). The CDR3 region is CASSMAGGPSGYTF. The DNA of the CDR3 is TGTGCCAGTAGTATGGCGGGGGGGCCCTCTGGCTACACCTTC. Full variable domain (rest looked up from reference TRBV19 and TRBJ1-2): DGGITQSPKYLFRKEGQNVTLSCEQNLNHDAMYWYRQDPGQGLRLIYYSQIVNDFQKGDIAEGYSVSREKKESFPLTVTSAQKNPTAFYLCASSMAGGPSGYTFGSGTRLTVV.

This clonotype was detected many times. CDR3 bases: TGCGCCAGCAGCGCGACGGTGGGGCGGGAGAAGAACGAGCAGTACGTC. Translating gives CASSATVGREKNEQYV. The chain couples TRBV5-1 to TRBJ2-7; 7 bases are shared with TRBD2. V was pared by 4 bases and J by 5 bases, with 15 bases of the junction left unmatched. CDR1 is SGHRS and CDR2 is YFSETQ in the germline V gene. The CDR3 spans 16 residues.

This clonotype was detected many times. This chain uses TRBV24-1 with TRBJ2-5, with D perhaps matching TRBD1 (6 bases). Trimming shortened V by 5 bases and J by 5 bases, and 20 bases separated the two germline ends. The CDR3 contains 16 residues. CDR1 and CDR2 (germline): KGHDR, SFDVKD. The CDR3 is CATSGSGATIRETQYF. CDR3 DNA sequence: TGTGCCACCAGTGGCTCAGGGGCTACAATACGGGAGACCCAGTACTTC.